This passage covers 27 T cell receptor beta chains from one sample sequenced in a study of response to subunit inactivated influenza vaccine. In TCRdb, the RT-PCR reads were re-called with MiXCR into one record per CDR3 protein. The sample carries 600,000 to 700,000 distinct CDR3 sequences, less than 15% recorded once. Source: PBMCs from blood, taken around 15 days before vaccination. Receptor source: a man between 50 and 59 years old who received an inactivated influenza vaccine.

The table lists this clonotype with a few counts. The CDR3 spells CASSRSRGGQETQYF. CDR3 coding DNA: TGCGCCAGCAGCAGAAGTCGGGGGGGCCAGGAGACCCAGTACTTC. V is TRBV10-2 and J is TRBJ2-5; 8 bases are a match to TRBD2. Germline lookup yields CDR1 WSHSY and CDR2 SAAADI. After removal of 6 bases from V and 5 bases from J, the junction contained 11 bases not matched to a gene. The CDR3 is made up of 15 amino acids.

V gene TRBV20-1 combines with J gene TRBJ2-1; 7 bases agree with TRBD1. Unmatched junction bases numbered 5, after V lost 3 bases and J lost 3 bases. Germline V gene sequence: CDR1 DFQATT, CDR2 SNEGSKA (reference sequence). This CDR3 region has 14 residues. The CDR3 coding sequence is TGCAGTGCTAGCCAAAACAGGGGCTACAATGAGCAGTTCTTC. This translates into CSASQNRGYNEQFF.

V and J are TRBV9 and TRBJ2-7; 7 bases fit TRBD2. Germline V gives CDR1 SGDLS, CDR2 YYNGEE. The V gene end was trimmed by 4 bases and the J gene end by 6 bases; junction bases not matched to a gene: 13. The CDR3 is 15 amino acids. CDR3 DNA sequence: TGTGCCAGCAGCCCAGAGCCTCAGCGGGGAGGCGAGCAGTACTTC. This gives the protein CASSPEPQRGGEQYF.

This clonotype was observed a handful of times. The rearrangement links TRBV5-1 to TRBJ2-1, with a possible D match to TRBD2 (6 bases). CDR3 size: 14 residues. Trimming shortened V by 3 bases and J by 9 bases, and 16 bases separated the two germline ends. The germline CDR1 and CDR2 sequences are SGHRS and YFSETQ. The chain's CDR3 is CASSSGEVGVEQFF. CDR3 DNA sequence: TGCGCCAGCAGCTCTGGGGAGGTTGGAGTTGAGCAGTTCTTC.

This chain uses TRBV27 with TRBJ2-3, with D hard to call. Trimming cost V 2 bases and J 0 bases, with 6 bases left between them. Germline V gene lookup returns CDR1 MNHEY and CDR2 SMNVEV (reference sequence). The CDR3 runs 14 residues. The CDR3 bases are TGTGCCAGCAGTTTAAGGTTTAGCACAGATACGCAGTATTTT. Its translation is CASSLRFSTDTQYF.

This chain joins TRBV5-1 and TRBJ2-2; D is unresolved. This CDR3 contains 16 residues. From germline, CDR1 is SGHRS and CDR2 YFSETQ. V was pared by 5 bases and J by 0 bases, with 14 bases between. The CDR3 loop is CASRRTAMANTGELFF. The CDR3 DNA sequence: TGCGCCAGCAGGCGGACGGCTATGGCGAACACCGGGGAGCTGTTTTTT.

In its sample, this clonotype was seen many times. The V and J genes are TRBV6-5 and TRBJ2-7; 8 bases line up with TRBD2. The CDR3 runs to 16 residues. CDR1 and CDR2 (germline): MNHEY, SVGAGI. With 0 bases clipped from V and 2 bases from J, the junction kept 6 bases outside the gene matches. CDR3 sequence: CASSYSAGGTPYEQYF. The CDR3 DNA sequence: TGTGCCAGCAGTTACTCTGCGGGGGGAACCCCCTACGAGCAGTACTTC.

This clonotype was counted ten times or more. The chain has TRBV5-1 and TRBJ2-1, with 7 bases aligning to TRBD2. V gave up 5 bases and J gave up 3 bases; unmatched junction bases: 5. The germline CDR1 and CDR2 sequences are SGHRS and YFSETQ. This CDR3 region has 14 residues. The CDR3 here is CASRLAGDYNEQFF. CDR3 sequence (DNA): TGCGCCAGCAGACTCGCGGGGGACTACAATGAGCAGTTCTTC.

This clonotype was counted at least ten times. This chain uses TRBV29-1 with TRBJ2-3; TRBD2 matches 9 bases. The junction had 22 bases not matched to a gene; V was cut back by 7 bases and J by 5 bases. The V gene's germline CDR1 is SQVTM and CDR2 ANQGSEA. CDR3 length: 18 amino acids. Written as DNA, the CDR3 is TGCAGCGCCTGGGGACTAGCTACAAGGGCGCCAACTTTAGATACGCAGTATTTT. Translated, it gives CSAWGLATRAPTLDTQYF.

The chain is built from TRBV24-1 and TRBJ2-7; D is undetermined. The length of the CDR3 is 12 residues. CDR1 and CDR2 (germline): KGHDR, SFDVKD. The germline V and J ends were trimmed by 3 bases and 3 bases, with 5 bases remaining between them. CDR3 region: CATSDAGYEQYF. The CDR3 bases are TGTGCCACCAGTGATGCCGGCTACGAGCAGTACTTC.

This clonotype was seen more than once but under ten times. The J gene is TRBJ2-2, the V gene TRBV20-1; unclear D gene. V lost 2 bases and J lost 8, with 9 bases in between. This CDR3 contains 12 residues. The V gene's germline CDR1 is DFQATT and CDR2 SNEGSKA (reference sequence). The CDR3 DNA sequence: TGCAGTGCTAGACCATGGGCTGGGGAGCTGTTTTTT. Translating it yields CSARPWAGELFF.

V and J are TRBV12-3 or TRBV12-4 and TRBJ1-6; D is unclear. There are 14 residues in the CDR3. The V gene lost 1 base and the J gene lost 9 bases, with 10 bases spanning the gap. The CDR3: CASSLGGVGSPLHF. The CDR3 DNA reads TGTGCCAGCAGTTTAGGTGGAGTTGGTTCACCCCTCCACTTT.

The J gene is TRBJ2-6, the V gene TRBV20-1; D not certain. Germline V gene lookup returns CDR1 DFQATT and CDR2 SNEGSKA (reference sequence). CDR3 size: 14 residues. The V end lost 2 bases, the J end lost 1 base, and 6 bases lay between the germline ends. The CDR3 reads CSARIPSGANVLTF. The CDR3 bases are TGCAGTGCTAGAATCCCTTCTGGGGCCAACGTCCTGACTTTC.

The chain combines TRBV11-2 with TRBJ2-2, with a tentative D call TRBD1 (6 bases). The germline V gene encodes CDR1 SGHAT and CDR2 FQNNGV. V gave up 5 bases and J gave up 6 bases, with 13 bases separating them. This CDR3 is built from 14 residues. Here the CDR3 reads CASSMTGNAGELFF. The CDR3, as DNA: TGTGCCAGCAGCATGACAGGAAACGCCGGGGAGCTGTTTTTT.

This clonotype was detected only a few times. The genes are TRBV20-1 and TRBJ2-3; 11 nucleotides match TRBD2. Trimming removed 6 bases from V and 0 bases from J; junction bases left unmatched: 8. This CDR3 spans 16 amino acids. CDR1 and CDR2 from the germline V gene are DFQATT and SNEGSKA (reference sequence). Here the CDR3 DNA reads TGCAGTGCACGACTAGCGGGGCGCCTTAGCACAGATACGCAGTATTTT. Amino acids: CSARLAGRLSTDTQYF.

The chain employs TRBV20-1 and TRBJ2-5; 9 bases match TRBD1. Looked up from germline, CDR1 is DFQATT and CDR2 is SNEGSKA (reference sequence). The CDR3 has 16 residues. The CDR3 is CCARDLGTGIQETQYF. DNA of the CDR3: TGCTGCGCTAGAGATCTAGGGACAGGGATCCAAGAGACCCAGTACTTC.

This clonotype was counted between two and nine times. This chain joins TRBV29-1 and TRBJ2-3; D is tentatively TRBD1 or TRBD2 (5 bases each). Trimming took 7 bases from V and 4 from J, leaving 15 bases between them. Germline V gene sequence: CDR1 SQVTM, CDR2 ANQGSEA. CDR3 length: 13 residues. The CDR3 region is CSEGTSMSDTQYF. Written as DNA, the CDR3 is TGCAGCGAAGGGACGTCGATGTCAGATACGCAGTATTTT.

In this sample, this clonotype turned up a few times. The chain joins TRBV20-1 to TRBJ2-7, with TRBD1 identical over 8 bases. Germline lookup yields CDR1 DFQATT and CDR2 SNEGSKA (reference sequence). Unmatched junction bases numbered 10, after V lost 1 base and J lost 2 bases. The CDR3 is 16 residues long. This CDR3 reads CSARGFGQGRTYEQYF. The CDR3 DNA reads as TGCAGTGCTAGAGGTTTCGGACAGGGCAGAACCTACGAGCAGTACTTC.

The rearrangement uses TRBV7-9 and TRBJ2-7; D is ambiguous. The germline gives CDR1 SEHNR, CDR2 FQNEAQ (reference sequence). With 1 base removed from V and 2 bases from J, the gap between germline ends came to 18 bases. This CDR3 region has 17 residues. The CDR3 nucleotides read TGTGCCAGCAGCTTAGTAACTTGGGGATCATTCACCTACGAGCAGTACTTC. Its protein is CASSLVTWGSFTYEQYF.

This clonotype was observed a few times. The V gene is TRBV12-3 or TRBV12-4, the J gene TRBJ2-5, with D maybe TRBD2 (5 bases). The CDR3 totals 15 residues. Trimming stripped 3 bases from V and 4 bases from J, with 15 bases between. The CDR3 sequence: CASSFFEGTAETQYF. For the CDR3, the DNA is TGTGCCAGCAGTTTTTTTGAGGGAACTGCAGAGACCCAGTACTTC.

This clonotype was found many times. The rearrangement links TRBV4-2 to TRBJ2-5; D might be TRBD2 (6 bases). V was pared by 0 bases and J by 4 bases, with 6 bases between. CDR3 length equals 13 residues. The germline V gene encodes CDR1 LGHNA and CDR2 YNFKEQ. CDR3 residues: CASSQEGGETQYF. CDR3 coding DNA: TGTGCCAGCAGCCAAGAGGGGGGAGAGACCCAGTACTTC.

This chain joins TRBV5-5 and TRBJ2-4; D is unresolved. The V gene lost 6 bases and the J gene lost 0 bases, with 7 bases spanning the gap. From germline, CDR1 is SGHKS and CDR2 YYEKEE (reference sequence). The CDR3 consists of 13 residues. CDR3 DNA: TGTGCCAGCACTTCTCTAGCCAAAAACATTCAGTACTTC. It translates to CASTSLAKNIQYF.

This clonotype came up a few times. The CDR3 loop is CASSKAGTSSYEQYF. The DNA for the CDR3 is TGTGCCAGCAGCAAGGCCGGGACGAGCTCCTACGAGCAGTACTTC. This chain joins TRBV3-1 and TRBJ2-7, with D perhaps given as TRBD1 or TRBD2 (5 bases each). In germline, CDR1 is LGHDT, CDR2 YNNKEL (reference sequence). With 5 bases removed from V and 0 bases from J, the gap between germline ends came to 14 bases. The CDR3 has 15 residues.

The gene calls are TRBV4-3 and TRBJ2-1; tentative D call: TRBD1 (6 bases). The CDR3 extends over 17 amino acids. Per the germline V gene, CDR1 is LGHNA and CDR2 is YSLEER. Trimming took 1 base from V and 3 from J, leaving 16 bases between them. DNA for the CDR3: TGCGCCAGCAGCCAAGCCTGGGGGCGGGTGTTCTACAATGAGCAGTTCTTC. Protein product: CASSQAWGRVFYNEQFF.

The chain couples TRBV2 to TRBJ2-2; TRBD1 matches at 8 bases. The CDR3 has 14 residues. The V segment lost 3 bases and the J segment 4 bases; nucleotides outside the gene matches: 1. Germline loops: CDR1 SNHLY, CDR2 FYNNEI. The CDR3 reads CASSEDRATGELFF. As DNA, the CDR3 is TGTGCCAGCAGTGAGGACAGGGCCACCGGGGAGCTGTTTTTT.

This clonotype showed up just a few times. This chain connects TRBV5-1 to TRBJ2-1; D is perhaps TRBD1 (5 bases). V dropped 4 bases and J dropped 10 bases, with 21 bases sitting between them. Germline V gene data show CDR1 as SGHRS and CDR2 as YFSETQ. This CDR3 has 15 residues. The CDR3 is CASSLDMSAFGEQFF. The CDR3 bases are TGCGCCAGCAGCCTGGACATGTCCGCTTTCGGGGAGCAGTTCTTC.

This clonotype occurred many times. This chain connects TRBV12-3 or TRBV12-4 to TRBJ2-5; perhaps TRBD1 as D (5 bases). V was clipped by 7 bases and J by 6 bases, with 9 bases between them. This CDR3 has 11 residues. CDR3 sequence: CASNQGKTQYF. The CDR3 nucleotides read TGTGCCAGCAACCAGGGAAAGACCCAGTACTTC.